This T cell receptor beta chain was obtained from a study of immune cell composition in non-small cell lung cancer. Overall study context: Histologic subtype was mainly adenocarcinoma or squamous cell carcinoma. Study observations and caveats: Top 10 clone scores and clonality were higher in squamous than adenocarcinoma. No significant correlation existed between pack-years smoked and tumour clonality. Tumour-associated clones >0.5% occurred in 25% to 40% of adenocarcinomas, approximately 74% of squamous.

Points on this clone: As yet, its antigen is unknown.

TCRdb keeps only in-frame clones here, not all; method: immunoSEQ multiplex PCR. This table has about 6,600 clones, around 75% appearing once. V gave up 7 bases and J gave up 0 bases, with 13 bases separating them. The CDR3 runs to 14 residues. Germline CDR1 reads SQVTM; CDR2 reads ANQGSEA. Specimen: lung tumor tissue. The TCR comes from a human donor with non-small cell lung cancer. The chain recombines TRBV29-1 with TRBJ2-1; no definite D call. CDR3 loop: CSADRSISYNEQFF. In DNA, the CDR3 is TGCAGCGCCGACCGGAGTATCTCCTACAATGAGCAGTTCTTC.